The 22 T cell receptor beta chains presented below share a single source sample, sequenced in a study of control samples from healthy donors and cancer patients. Clones were sequenced by immunoSEQ multiplex PCR, and TCRdb holds only the in-frame ones, with some missing. The data contain 190,000 or so clones, approximately 95% of them singletons. Sequencing used blood. The receptors come from a young man in good health.

J is TRBJ1-1 and V is TRBV5-1; 9 bases match TRBD1. The germline V gene has CDR1 SGHRS and CDR2 YFSETQ. The CDR3 spans 15 residues. Trimming removed 4 bases from V and 5 bases from J; junction bases left unmatched: 9. The CDR3 sequence: CASSHGTGIRTEAFF. As DNA, the CDR3 is TGCGCCAGCAGCCATGGGACAGGGATAAGGACTGAAGCTTTCTTT.

The gene calls are TRBV3-1 (or the pseudogene TRBV3-2) and TRBJ2-6, with 7 positions matching TRBD1. The CDR3 is 17 amino acids. Per germline, CDR1 LGHDT and CDR2 YNNKEL (reference sequence). The V and J ends lost 0 bases and 3 bases, in that order; junction bases with no gene match: 5. The CDR3 nucleotides read TGTGCCAGCAGCCAAGAACAGGGGACGAGTGGGGCCAACGTCCTGACTTTC. Protein product: CASSQEQGTSGANVLTF.

Turning to this clone: The junction differs from germline at one of its ends, possibly a read error. The chain has TRBV9 and TRBJ2-3, with unresolved D. The CDR3 is made up of 9 amino acids. Germline assignment: CDR1 SGDLS and CDR2 YYNGEE. CDR3: CASSVGEDF. The DNA of the CDR3 is TGTGCCAGCAGCGTAGGAGAAGATTTT.

This clone was found once. The genes are TRBV6-2 or TRBV6-3 and TRBJ2-3; D ambiguous. The germline CDR1 and CDR2 sequences are MNHEY and SVGEGT. This CDR3 is 17 amino acids long. Trimming took 6 bases from V and 0 from J, leaving 19 bases between them. The CDR3 sequence is CASSPSRVGPSTDTQYF. CDR3 coding DNA: TGTGCCAGCAGCCCTAGTCGGGTTGGTCCTAGCACAGATACGCAGTATTTT.

This sequence joins TRBV4-1 and TRBJ1-5, with D tentatively TRBD1 (5 bases). The V gene lost 1 base and the J gene lost 0 bases, with 7 bases spanning the gap. The CDR3 covers 15 residues. Germline V gives CDR1 MGHRA, CDR2 YSYEKL. Here the CDR3 reads CASSQGGYSNQPQHF. The CDR3, as DNA: TGCGCCAGCAGCCAAGGGGGGTATAGCAATCAGCCCCAGCATTTT.

The V and J genes are TRBV7-3 and TRBJ2-3; D is perhaps TRBD2 (6 bases). Trimming left V 3 bases short and J 5 bases short, with 15 bases between. The CDR3 runs 15 residues. The V gene's germline CDR1 is SGHTA and CDR2 FQGTGA. In nucleotides, the CDR3 is TGTGCCAGCAGCTTGTGGGGTAGCGGTGAAGATACGCAGTATTTT. This encodes CASSLWGSGEDTQYF.

The chain is built from TRBV3-1 (or the pseudogene TRBV3-2) and TRBJ1-2; 9 bases align to TRBD1. V trimming: 1 base; J trimming: 8 bases; junction bases outside the gene matches: 2. The CDR3 totals 13 residues. CDR1 is LGHDT, CDR2 YNNKEL, per germline (reference sequence). CDR3 amino acids: CASSQGQGGGYTF. CDR3 coding DNA: TGTGCCAGCAGCCAAGGACAGGGGGGCGGCTACACCTTC.

The chain couples TRBV4-1 to TRBJ2-7; 11 bases match TRBD2. Germline V gene lookup returns CDR1 MGHRA and CDR2 YSYEKL. This CDR3 is 18 amino acids long. V dropped 0 bases and J dropped 5; count of bases not matched to a gene: 12. CDR3 residues: CASSQEPATSGVMNEQYF. The DNA of the CDR3 is TGCGCCAGCAGCCAAGAACCCGCGACTAGCGGGGTGATGAACGAGCAGTACTTC.

This chain uses TRBV30 with TRBJ2-1; 8 bases line up with TRBD2. J was trimmed by 15 bases and V by 2 bases; bases with no gene match: 6. Germline values: CDR1 GTSNPN, CDR2 SVGIG (reference sequence). The CDR3 has 11 amino acids. The CDR3 nucleotides are TGTGCCTGGAGTTCCGGGGGGGCCTCGTTCTTC. Protein sequence: CAWSSGGASFF.

The chain uses TRBV20-1 and TRBJ1-2; D unclear. Trimming pared 6 bases from V and 7 bases from J, leaving 12 bases between. Germline values: CDR1 DFQATT, CDR2 SNEGSKA (reference sequence). The CDR3 has 11 amino acids. CDR3 protein: CSASSGGGYTF. The DNA of the CDR3 is TGCAGTGCCAGCTCCGGCGGTGGCTACACCTTC.

The chain joins TRBV25-1 to TRBJ2-1; the D call may be TRBD1 or TRBD2 (5 bases each). The CDR3 consists of 18 residues. The germline V and J ends were trimmed by 0 bases and 7 bases, with 22 bases remaining between them. Germline assignment: CDR1 MGHDK and CDR2 SYGVNS. Written as DNA, the CDR3 is TGTGCCAGCAGTGAATATATCTCTTTGGGGACCTTTACGAATGAGCAGTTCTTC. It translates to CASSEYISLGTFTNEQFF.

The chain has TRBV6-2 or TRBV6-3 and TRBJ2-3; weak D call: TRBD1 (5 bases). The V end lost 5 bases, the J end lost 3 bases, and 12 bases lay between the germline ends. CDR3 length equals 14 residues. CDR1 is MNHEY and CDR2 is SVGEGT in the germline V gene. CDR3: CASSQIQGTDTQYF. The CDR3 DNA sequence: TGTGCCAGCAGTCAGATTCAGGGTACAGATACGCAGTATTTT.

The rearrangement joins TRBV7-3 to TRBJ2-3; D tentatively fits TRBD1 or TRBD2 (5 bases each). The germline gives CDR1 SGHTA, CDR2 FQGTGA. V dropped 4 bases and J dropped 6 bases, with 17 bases sitting between them. CDR3 length: 15 residues. The CDR3 DNA sequence: TGTGCCAGCAGCTGGAAGGGGCGACGAGGGGATACGCAGTATTTT. It encodes CASSWKGRRGDTQYF.

This rearrangement joins TRBV5-4 to TRBJ2-3; D call uncertain. Germline V gene data show CDR1 as SGHNT and CDR2 as YYREEE (reference sequence). Trimming cost V 4 bases and J 4 bases, with 13 bases left between them. This CDR3 has 14 amino acids. CDR3 bases: TGTGCCAGCAGCCTGACCCAGGTGTCAGATACGCAGTATTTT. It yields the protein CASSLTQVSDTQYF. Variable domain in full (rest from reference TRBV5-4 and TRBJ2-3): ETGVTQSPTHLIKTRGQQVTLRCSSQSGHNTVSWYQQALGQGPQFIFQYYREEENGRGNFPPRFSGLQFPNYSSELNVNALELDDSALYLCASSLTQVSDTQYFGPGTRLTVL.

This rearrangement joins TRBV14 to TRBJ2-7; weak D call: TRBD1 (6 bases). Trimming pared 0 bases from V and 1 base from J, leaving 10 bases between. Germline V gene sequence: CDR1 SGHDN, CDR2 FVKESK. CDR3 length: 15 residues. CDR3 amino acids: CASSQDSQGSYEQYF. The DNA for the CDR3 is TGTGCCAGCAGCCAAGATAGTCAGGGGTCCTACGAGCAGTACTTC. Full variable domain (rest looked up from reference TRBV14 and TRBJ2-7): EAGVTQFPSHSVIEKGQTVTLRCDPISGHDNLYWYRRVMGKEIKFLLHFVKESKQDESGMPNNRFLAERTGGTYSTLKVQPAELEDSGVYFCASSQDSQGSYEQYFGPGTRLTVT.

V is TRBV11-2 and J is TRBJ2-5; D unclear. The V end lost 0 bases, the J end lost 1 base, and 6 bases lay between the germline ends. The CDR3 totals 14 residues. Germline V gene sequence: CDR1 SGHAT, CDR2 FQNNGV. The CDR3 DNA reads as TGTGCCAGCAGCTTAGATCGCCCCCAAGAGACCCAGTACTTC. Translating gives CASSLDRPQETQYF.

The J gene is TRBJ2-5, the V gene TRBV6-5; D may be TRBD1 (7 bases). V lost 6 bases and J 4 bases, leaving 15 bases between the germline ends. This CDR3 has 14 residues. Germline CDR1 is MNHEY and CDR2 is SVGAGI. This CDR3 is CASREPGGRETQYF. CDR3 nucleotide sequence: TGTGCCAGCAGGGAGCCAGGGGGGCGAGAGACCCAGTACTTC.

This clone appeared a few times. This sequence joins TRBV19 and TRBJ1-6; D possibly corresponds to TRBD1 (6 bases). CDR1 is LNHDA and CDR2 is SQIVND in the germline V gene (reference sequence). V was shortened by 7 bases and J by 7 bases, with 11 bases between the two germline ends. This CDR3 is 13 amino acids long. This CDR3 reads CASMPGVNSPLHF. DNA for the CDR3: TGTGCCAGTATGCCAGGGGTCAATTCACCCCTCCACTTT.

In regard to this clone: Other DNA variants within this sample encode the same CDR3. This sequence joins TRBV27 and TRBJ1-5; D uncertain. V was cut by 9 bases and J by 0 bases, with 15 bases left in between. Germline assignment: CDR1 MNHEY and CDR2 SMNVEV (reference sequence). This CDR3 spans 15 amino acids. The CDR3 DNA reads as TGTGCCAGTGGAAGGCAGCCCTATAGCAATCAGCCCCAGCATTTT. Its translation is CASGRQPYSNQPQHF.

This sequence joins TRBV5-6 and TRBJ2-7, with a weak D call TRBD2 (6 bases). V was clipped by 1 base and J by 4 bases, with 15 bases between them. Germline values: CDR1 SGHDT, CDR2 YYEEEE. This CDR3 has 15 amino acids. The CDR3 sequence is CASSLLRDGVYEQYF. DNA for the CDR3: TGTGCCAGCAGCTTGTTGCGGGACGGGGTGTACGAGCAGTACTTC.

The chain has TRBV5-5 and TRBJ1-5; 7 nucleotides align to TRBD1. Germline-derived CDR1 and CDR2 are SGHKS and YYEKEE (reference sequence). The CDR3 covers 16 residues. J lost 3 bases, V lost 4 bases, and 10 bases had no gene match. In DNA form, the CDR3 reads TGTGCCAGCAGCACCTATGGGGACAGCTACAATCAGCCCCAGCATTTT. Translation: CASSTYGDSYNQPQHF.

The CDR3 sequence: CASSFGTSGLETQYF. Written as DNA, the CDR3 is TGCGCCAGCAGCTTCGGGACTAGCGGCTTAGAGACCCAGTACTTC. This sequence joins TRBV5-1 and TRBJ2-5; TRBD2 matches at 11 bases. With 2 bases clipped from V and 4 bases from J, the junction kept 4 bases outside the gene matches. There are 15 residues in the CDR3. The V gene's germline CDR1 is SGHRS and CDR2 YFSETQ.